These 15 T cell receptor beta chains came from one sample sequenced in a study of tumor and adjacent non-tumor tissue in lung cancer. No cell sorting was done before RNA was extracted from the tissue. A modified ARM-PCR protocol with three rounds of nested PCR amplified TCRbeta. TCRdb ran MiXCR on the multiplex PCR reads and lists one entry per CDR3 protein. The sample lists 200,000 to 250,000 distinct CDR3 sequences; about 71% were seen once. The sample consisted of lung tumor tissue. These receptors were taken from a man aged 60 to 75 with non-small cell lung cancer.

V is TRBV11-2 and J is TRBJ2-5; D unresolved. The CDR3 spans 13 residues. V dropped 7 bases and J dropped 4 bases, with 13 bases sitting between them. CDR1 and CDR2 from the germline V gene are SGHAT and FQNNGV. The chain's CDR3 is CASIPGPRETQYF. CDR3 bases: TGTGCCAGCATCCCGGGCCCTAGAGAGACCCAGTACTTC.

This clonotype turned up a few times. Given a much more abundant clone one base away, this may be a read error. The chain carries TRBV5-6 and TRBJ2-3; no firm D call. CDR1 and CDR2 (germline): SGHDT, YYEEEE. The CDR3 spans 11 residues. CDR3 DNA: TGTGCCAGCAGCTACACAGTTACGCAGTATTTT. Translated: CASSYTVTQYF. Full variable domain (missing parts from reference TRBV5-6 and TRBJ2-3): DAGVTQSPTHLIKTRGQQVTLRCSPKSGHDTVSWYQQALGQGPQFIFQYYEEEERQRGNFPDRFSGHQFPNYSSELNVNALLLGDSALYLCASSYTVTQYFGPGTRLTVL.

To note about this clonotype: A much larger clone lies a single base off, so this may be a read error. CDR3 residues: CNAWDVNTEAFF. CDR3 DNA: TGCAATGCTTGGGACGTGAACACTGAAGCTTTCTTT. V usage is TRBV20-1 and J usage is TRBJ1-1, with TRBD1 as a possible D gene (5 bases). This CDR3 is 12 amino acids long. CDR1 DFQATT and CDR2 SNEGSKA come from the germline V gene (reference sequence).

The chain combines TRBV6-5 with TRBJ2-5; the D gene could be TRBD1 or TRBD2 (6 bases each). Germline CDR1 and CDR2: MNHEY and SVGAGI. CDR3 length: 14 residues. CDR3 protein: CVNSDTGTSGAPYF. The CDR3 DNA reads TGTGTCAACAGTGATACCGGGACCTCGGGGGCCCCGTACTTC.

In regard to this clonotype: One end of the junction is discordant with germline, which a read error may explain. The chain uses TRBV5-1 and TRBJ1-2, with D perhaps matching TRBD1 (5 bases). The CDR3 has 16 residues. Germline V gene data show CDR1 as SGHRS and CDR2 as YFSETQ. The CDR3 loop reads CASSLAGGEGYNGYTF. The DNA for the CDR3 is TGCGCCAGCAGCTTGGCCGGGGGAGAGGGATATAATGGCTACACATTC.

Notes on this clonotype: One end of the junction varies from germline; a read error may be responsible. The chain recombines TRBV11-3 with TRBJ2-1; 9 nucleotides line up with TRBD2. CDR1 and CDR2 (germline): SGHNT, YENEEA. This CDR3 comprises 15 residues. The CDR3 DNA reads as TGTGCCAGCAACTTAGCGGGAGCCGCCTACAATGGGCAGTTCTTC. Its protein product is CASNLAGAAYNGQFF.

A few counts support this clonotype. A clone one base away is much larger, so this may be a read error. Because the CDR3 is missing its conserved closing phenylalanine or tryptophan, this is likely a read error. The V gene is TRBV11-3, the J gene TRBJ2-5; 8 bases are a match to TRBD1. CDR3 size: 15 residues. Germline V lookup: CDR1 SGHNT, CDR2 YENEEA. The J segment lost 6 bases and the V segment lost 5 bases, leaving 11 bases of the junction unmatched. CDR3 loop: CASSILRGRRQTQYL. The CDR3 region has the DNA TGTGCCAGCAGCATACTCAGGGGGCGTCGACAGACCCAGTACTTA.

Concerning this clonotype: Germline and junction disagree at one end, which may indicate a read error. The chain combines TRBV11-3 with TRBJ1-4; TRBD1 agrees at 8 bases. The CDR3 contains 15 residues. Germline V CDR1 and CDR2: SGHNT, YENEEA. CDR3 nucleotides: TGTGCCAGCTGCCCCAACAGGGGGAATTTTGAAAAGCTGTTTTTT. Protein sequence: CASCPNRGNFEKLFF.

In regard to this clonotype: One junction end does not reproduce the germline sequence, and a read error may be involved. The chain combines TRBV6-5 with TRBJ2-1; 7 nucleotides agree with TRBD2. This CDR3 contains 14 residues. Germline CDR1 MNHEY, CDR2 SVGAGI. CDR3 region: CASSYRTRPNEKFF. The CDR3 DNA sequence: TGTGCCAGCAGTTACAGGACTAGACCAAATGAGAAGTTCTTC.

V is TRBV4-1 and J is TRBJ1-1; perhaps TRBD1 as D (6 bases). The CDR3 consists of 17 residues. V lost 0 bases, J lost 4 bases, and 18 bases lay in between. CDR1 and CDR2 (germline): MGHRA, YSYEKL. DNA for the CDR3: TGCGCCAGCAGCCAAGACCCTCACCAGGGGAGTGGCACTGAAGCTTTCTTT. As protein: CASSQDPHQGSGTEAFF.

As regards this clonotype: The junction departs from germline at one end; a sequencing error may be responsible. The chain uses TRBV11-3 and TRBJ2-1; D might be TRBD2 (6 bases). Germline V gene sequence: CDR1 SGHNT, CDR2 YENEEA. This CDR3 has 15 residues. CDR3 loop: CATSLEWGVNNVQFF. CDR3 DNA sequence: TGTGCCACCAGCTTAGAGTGGGGGGTGAACAATGTGCAGTTCTTC. The full variable domain, rest sourced from reference TRBV11-3 and TRBJ2-1, is EAGVVQSPRYKIIEKKQPVAFWCNPISGHNTLYWYLQNLGQGPELLIRYENEEAVDDSQLPKDRFSAERLKGVDSTLKIQPAELGDSAVYLCATSLEWGVNNVQFFGPGTRLTVL.

As concerns this clonotype: Being one base from a much bigger clone, this may be a read error. The chain's CDR3 is CASSLCWGGNTEAFF. In nucleotides, the CDR3 is TGCGCCAGCAGCTTGTGCTGGGGAGGAAACACTGAAGCTTTCTTT. This chain uses TRBV5-1 with TRBJ1-1, with D uncertain. Germline V gives CDR1 SGHRS, CDR2 YFSETQ. Trimming shortened V by 1 base and J by 2 bases, and 12 bases separated the two germline ends. This CDR3 has 15 residues.

This clonotype has at least ten counts. The J gene is TRBJ2-5, the V gene TRBV5-4, with D possibly matching TRBD1 (6 bases). Trimming stripped 0 bases from V and 5 bases from J, with 8 bases between. The CDR3 has 13 amino acids. Per the germline V gene, CDR1 is SGHNT and CDR2 is YYREEE (reference sequence). Here the CDR3 reads CASSLDRDETQYF. The CDR3, as DNA: TGTGCCAGCAGCTTGGACAGGGATGAGACCCAGTACTTC.

Points on this clonotype: A much larger clone is a single base away; this may be a read error. The genes are TRBV4-1 and TRBJ2-1; D ambiguous. The germline V gene encodes CDR1 MGHRA and CDR2 YSYEKL. The CDR3 contains 16 residues. CDR3 in amino acids: CASNQVDMISYNEQFF. CDR3 coding DNA: TGCGCCAGCAACCAAGTCGACATGATCTCCTACAATGAGCAGTTCTTC.

About this clonotype itself: A read error may account for a junction end that differs from germline. The V and J genes are TRBV6-6 and TRBJ2-3; 14 positions match TRBD2. This CDR3 is built from 16 residues. Germline CDR1 MNHNY, CDR2 SVGAGI (reference sequence). The CDR3 bases are TGTGTCAGCAGTTATGGACTAGCGGGGGGTACAGATACGCATTATTTT. Its translation: CVSSYGLAGGTDTHYF.